This T cell receptor (beta chain) was identified during a study of T cells in Graves' hyperthyroidism and ophthalmopathy. Study information: Blood from the periphery was taken at initial diagnosis, before any treatment.

This clonotype appeared many times. V lost 3 bases, J lost 6 bases, and 5 bases stayed unmatched. The CDR3 loop spans 13 amino acids. Germline V CDR1 and CDR2: SGHRS, YFSETQ. Uncontrolled infection, other autoimmune disease, pregnancy or lactation barred patients from enrollment. Each diagnosis was grounded in clinical symptoms, serum thyroxine and TRAb, thyroid ultrasound, and orbital computed tomography. PBMCs were sourced from over 8.5 ml fresh peripheral blood. RNA transcripts gave rise to amplified TCR beta CDR3 regions. Carried out on the TCR CDR3, a first-round RT-PCR used the HTBI primer set. MiXCR, run by TCRdb on the multiplex PCR reads, gives a single entry per CDR3 protein. The sample yields approximately 620,000 distinct CDR3 sequences, roughly 16% seen once.

This sequence joins TRBV5-1 and TRBJ1-2, with 7 bases aligning to TRBD1. Specimen: blood. The TCR was taken from a woman between 40 and 50 years old with Graves' ophthalmopathy. Here the CDR3 DNA reads TGCGCCAGCAGCTGGGGGGACAGTGATGGCTACACCTTC. Amino acids: CASSWGDSDGYTF.